This is a list of T cell receptor beta chains from one sample in a study of blood T cell repertoires in COVID-19. The method was immunoSEQ multiplex PCR; TCRdb's version includes in-frame clones alone and lacks a portion of them. The sample includes fewer than 300,000 clones, approximately 77% of them seen just once. The sample was peripheral blood. These receptors were obtained from a woman in her late teens or twenties with acute or convalescent COVID-19. CDR3s include the opening cysteine and the closing phenylalanine or tryptophan. A D gene is named only where the DNA matches it firmly. Where a row states a size, it is once, few, many or the class of an expanded clone; other rows omit it.

CDR3 length,clone size,J gene,D gene,V gene,CDR3 protein,CDR3 DNA
15,.,TRBJ1-1,.,TRBV9,CASRAGYGGLTEAFF,TGTGCCAGCAGGGCAGGGTACGGGGGTCTCACTGAAGCTTTCTTT
14,.,TRBJ2-4,.,TRBV5-1,CASFDTLAKNIQYF,TGCGCCAGCTTTGACACTTTAGCCAAAAACATTCAGTACTTC
14,.,TRBJ2-7,TRBD1,TRBV15,CATSAARQGYEQYF,TGTGCCACCAGCGCAGCCCGACAGGGCTACGAGCAGTACTTC
16,.,TRBJ2-5,TRBD1,TRBV7-8,CASSLARQGALETQYF,TGTGCCAGCAGCTTAGCTCGACAGGGGGCTTTAGAGACCCAGTACTTC
13,once,TRBJ2-7,TRBD1,TRBV6-6,CAIRGQGGYEQYF,TGTGCCATTCGGGGACAGGGGGGCTACGAGCAGTACTTC
16,.,TRBJ1-6,TRBD1,TRBV3-1/TRBV3-2,CASSRSWDRHNSPLHF,TGTGCCAGCAGCAGGAGCTGGGACAGACATAATTCACCCCTCCACTTT
15,.,TRBJ2-7,TRBD1,TRBV6-5,CASSSTQTGAYEQYF,TGTGCCAGCAGTTCGACCCAGACAGGGGCCTACGAGCAGTACTTC
12,.,TRBJ2-5,.,TRBV30,CAGDRSQETQYF,TGTGCCGGAGACAGATCCCAAGAGACCCAGTACTTC
15,.,TRBJ2-1,TRBD1,TRBV5-1,CASTSGIQGYNEQFF,TGCGCCAGCACCAGCGGCATACAGGGGTACAATGAGCAGTTCTTC
16,.,TRBJ2-3,TRBD2,TRBV10-1,CASSRTSGRLADTQYF,TGCGCCAGCAGTAGGACTAGCGGGAGACTCGCAGATACGCAGTATTTT
14,.,TRBJ1-2,TRBD1,TRBV6-2/TRBV6-3,CASSPTGKTYGYTF,TGTGCCAGCAGTCCGACAGGGAAAACCTATGGCTACACCTTC
13,.,TRBJ2-1,.,TRBV5-1,CASSFGGYNEQFF,TGCGCCAGCAGCTTTGGCGGTTACAATGAGCAGTTCTTC
14,.,TRBJ2-2,.,TRBV3-1/TRBV3-2,CATGAGTNTGELFF,TGTGCCACAGGGGCAGGGACGAACACCGGGGAGCTGTTTTTT
15,.,TRBJ1-6,.,TRBV12-2,CASRLAGQNNSPLHF,TGTGCAAGTCGCTTAGCGGGACAGAATAATTCACCCCTCCACTTT
16,.,TRBJ2-1,TRBD2,TRBV13,CASSPRTSVSYNEQFF,TGTGCCAGCAGCCCAAGGACTAGCGTATCGTACAATGAGCAGTTCTTC
14,.,TRBJ1-4,.,TRBV20-1,CSASWRATQEKLFF,TGCAGTGCTAGTTGGCGGGCCACCCAGGAAAAACTGTTTTTT
11,.,TRBJ2-7,.,TRBV29-1,CSVGDTYEQYF,TGCAGCGTGGGAGACACCTACGAGCAGTACTTC
15,.,TRBJ1-4,.,TRBV11-2,CASSLVRASNEKLFF,TGTGCCAGCAGCTTAGTCAGGGCCTCTAATGAAAAACTGTTTTTT
12,.,TRBJ2-5,.,TRBV7-8,CASSLDVEAQYF,TGTGCCAGCAGCCTAGACGTGGAGGCCCAGTACTTC
14,.,TRBJ2-1,.,TRBV19,CASIGSGTYNEQFF,TGTGCCAGTATCGGTAGCGGTACCTACAATGAGCAGTTCTTC
14,few,TRBJ1-2,.,TRBV28,CASSFEFPWYGYTF,TGTGCCAGCAGTTTCGAGTTCCCTTGGTATGGCTACACCTTC
14,.,TRBJ1-5,.,TRBV15,CATTLGAGNQPQHF,TGTGCCACCACCCTAGGTGCGGGCAATCAGCCCCAGCATTTT
17,.,TRBJ2-1,TRBD2,TRBV15,CATGRESGRAYYNEQFF,TGTGCCACCGGCCGGGAAAGCGGGAGGGCCTACTACAATGAGCAGTTCTTC
16,.,TRBJ1-1,TRBD1,TRBV28,CASSPPRGQGGTEAFF,TGTGCCAGCAGTCCCCCCCGAGGACAGGGGGGCACTGAAGCTTTCTTT
14,.,TRBJ1-1,.,TRBV7-2,CASSLGGSGTEAFF,TGTGCCAGCAGCTTAGGAGGGAGTGGCACTGAAGCTTTCTTT
13,.,TRBJ1-3,.,TRBV1,CTSSQQNGNTIYF,TGCACCAGCAGCCAACAGAATGGAAACACCATATATTTT
16,.,TRBJ2-1,TRBD2,TRBV25-1,CASTGLAGNSYNEQFF,TGTGCCAGTACAGGACTAGCGGGAAATTCCTACAATGAGCAGTTCTTC
17,.,TRBJ2-3,.,TRBV11-3,CASSARSGQRSTDTQYF,TGTGCCAGCAGCGCCCGCAGTGGACAGCGATCCACAGATACGCAGTATTTT
20,.,TRBJ2-7,TRBD2,TRBV5-4,CASSRKLSGRHPLLSYEQYF,TGTGCCAGCAGCCGTAAACTTAGCGGGAGGCACCCTCTCCTCTCCTACGAGCAGTACTTC
15,.,TRBJ2-7,TRBD1,TRBV3-1/TRBV3-2,CASSSRDRPTYEQYF,TGTGCCAGCAGCTCCCGGGACAGGCCTACCTACGAGCAGTACTTC
15,.,TRBJ1-4,.,TRBV7-2,CASSKYPGFNEKLFF,TGTGCCAGCAGCAAGTACCCAGGATTTAATGAAAAACTGTTTTTT
13,.,TRBJ1-2,.,TRBV6-6,CASNVQSLYGYTF,TGTGCCAGCAATGTACAGTCCCTATATGGCTACACCTTC
15,.,TRBJ2-1,TRBD2,TRBV13,CASRGTSGRGHEQFF,TGTGCCAGCAGGGGGACTAGCGGGAGAGGGCATGAGCAGTTCTTC
17,.,TRBJ2-1,TRBD1,TRBV2,CASSLLRQGGSYNEQFF,TGTGCCAGCAGTCTCCTCCGACAGGGCGGCTCCTACAATGAGCAGTTCTTC
15,.,TRBJ1-1,.,TRBV19,CASNRVEGGNTEAFF,TGTGCCAGTAACCGGGTGGAGGGCGGTAACACTGAAGCTTTCTTT
13,.,TRBJ2-5,.,TRBV5-6,CASSLGTGETQYF,TGTGCCAGCAGCTTGGGGACGGGGGAGACCCAGTACTTC
15,once,TRBJ1-6,TRBD1,TRBV4-3,CASSSDRGLISPLHF,TGCGCCAGCAGCTCCGACAGGGGGCTAATTTCACCCCTCCACTTT
13,.,TRBJ2-5,TRBD2,TRBV12-3/TRBV12-4,CASSLFGRETQYF,TGTGCCAGCAGTTTATTCGGGAGGGAGACCCAGTACTTC
15,.,TRBJ2-3,.,TRBV15,CATSRDLTSPHTQYF,TGTGCCACCAGCAGAGATCTGACTTCACCCCATACGCAGTATTTT
16,few,TRBJ1-1,.,TRBV19,CASRTGRHRRVTEAFF,TGTGCCAGTAGAACCGGTAGACACCGGCGGGTCACTGAAGCTTTCTTT
15,.,TRBJ2-3,.,TRBV9,CASSVVGTYTDTQYF,TGTGCCAGCAGCGTAGTTGGGACTTACACAGATACGCAGTATTTT
17,.,TRBJ2-5,TRBD2,TRBV7-2,CASSPLGREAPGETQYF,TGTGCCAGCAGCCCCCTGGGGCGGGAGGCCCCTGGGGAGACCCAGTACTTC
13,.,TRBJ1-2,.,TRBV27,CASSLLGGYGYTF,TGTGCCAGCAGTTTATTGGGGGGCTATGGCTACACCTTC
13,.,TRBJ2-2,.,TRBV9,CASSPAGPGELFF,TGTGCCAGCAGCCCAGCGGGTCCCGGGGAGCTGTTTTTT
13,.,TRBJ1-1,TRBD1,TRBV6-5,CAARTGLNTEAFF,TGTGCCGCCCGGACAGGTTTGAACACTGAAGCTTTCTTT
14,.,TRBJ2-1,.,TRBV9,CASSVARRFNEQFF,TGTGCCAGCAGCGTAGCCCGGAGGTTCAATGAGCAGTTCTTC
16,.,TRBJ2-2,TRBD2,TRBV9,CASSPGLATNTGELFF,TGTGCCAGCAGCCCGGGACTAGCGACGAACACCGGGGAGCTGTTTTTT
21,once,TRBJ2-7,TRBD2,TRBV3-1/TRBV3-2,CASSLRGLALRLAGGTYEQYF,TGTGCCAGCAGCCTGAGGGGGCTAGCACTACGACTAGCGGGAGGTACATACGAGCAGTACTTC
14,.,TRBJ2-7,TRBD2,TRBV2,CASTRTSGSYEQYF,TGTGCCAGCACTAGGACTAGCGGCTCCTACGAGCAGTACTTC
14,.,TRBJ1-5,TRBD1,TRBV18,CASSYGTGNQPQHF,TGTGCCAGCTCGTATGGGACAGGGAATCAGCCCCAGCATTTT
14,.,TRBJ1-5,TRBD1,TRBV27,CASSGPGGNQPQHF,TGTGCCAGCAGCGGACCAGGGGGGAATCAGCCCCAGCATTTT